This T cell receptor beta chain was retrieved from a study of T cell repertoires in cytomegalovirus infection. Study-level background: From public TCR beta signatures came an indication of both CMV infection and matching HLA type.

Study-wide findings and caveats: HLA-C-restricted CMV-specific TCR beta clonotypes were dominant in the ex vivo response.

This CDR3 is built from 13 residues. V was pared by 4 bases and J by 6 bases, with 15 bases between. Germline lookup yields CDR1 SQVTM and CDR2 ANQGSEA. The table lists this clonotype with a few counts. Its antigen is still unknown. TCRdb redid the calling of the reads with MiXCR, one entry per CDR3 protein. The sample includes 200,000 or so distinct CDR3 sequences, 28% seen only once; the top ten take just over 30%. Material: PBMCs. The sequence was collected from a human donor in good health (CMV status not recorded). Some clones in this sample may be carry-over from other donors' samples. The chain has TRBV29-1 and TRBJ1-2; D call uncertain. CDR3 residues: CSVGSTDWDGYTF. The CDR3 DNA is TGCAGCGTTGGCTCCACGGATTGGGATGGCTACACCTTC. Combining the CDR3 with reference TRBV29-1 and TRBJ1-2 gives the whole variable domain SAVISQKPSRDICQRGTSLTIQCQVDSQVTMMFWYRQQPGQSLTLIATANQGSEATYESGFVIDKFPISRPNLTFSTLTVSNMSPEDSSIYLCSVGSTDWDGYTFGSGTRLTVV.